This T cell receptor (beta chain) was captured in a study of blood T cell repertoires in COVID-19. Overall study context: Acute and convalescent COVID-19 samples came from the United States, Italy and Spain. Nucleic acid was either cDNA or gDNA, and it came from T cells, B-cell-depleted T cells, or PBMCs.

Data came from immunoSEQ multiplex PCR; TCRdb stores just in-frame clones and leaves some out. Among about 200,000 clones, about 90% were seen once, and the ten largest hold over 7%. Assignment of participants to cohorts was predicated upon participant-reported clinical history. Two negative PCRs, clearance, or symptom resolution were required of recovered Cohort 3 donors. This sequence was found in a woman in her late teens or twenties who had recovered from COVID-19. The sample comprised PBMCs or T cells enriched from blood (not recorded which).

The CDR3 DNA reads TGTGCCAGCAGTGATCCAGGGGGCAAGAACTATGGCTACACCTTC. This translates into CASSDPGGKNYGYTF. The chain joins TRBV2 to TRBJ1-2; 8 bases line up with TRBD1. There are 15 residues in the CDR3. V was pared by 3 bases and J by 2 bases, with 5 bases of the junction left unmatched. In germline, CDR1 is SNHLY, CDR2 FYNNEI. Full variable domain (remainder filled in from reference TRBV2 and TRBJ1-2): EPEVTQTPSHQVTQMGQEVILRCVPISNHLYFYWYRQILGQKVEFLVSFYNNEISEKSEIFDDQFSVERPDGSNFTLKIRSTKLEDSAMYFCASSDPGGKNYGYTFGSGTRLTVV.